These T cell receptor beta chains were read from a single sample in a study of blood T cell repertoires in COVID-19. Some clones are missing from TCRdb's copy, which holds only in-frame ones; the method was immunoSEQ multiplex PCR. The repertoire consists of 150,000 to 200,000 clones, with about 80% occurring once and the leading ten covering 9.5% to 12%. The sample was PBMCs or T cells enriched from blood (not recorded which). These receptors came from a man aged 45-65 years who had recovered from COVID-19. CDR3s include the opening cysteine and the closing phenylalanine or tryptophan. A D gene is named only where the DNA matches it firmly. Expanded clones are given a class, and other clones once, few, many or no size at all.

.	TRBV5-4	TRBJ2-7	.	CASSLGGPGYEQYF	TGTGCCAGCAGCTTGGGGGGGCCAGGGTACGAGCAGTACTTC
.	TRBV5-1	TRBJ2-7	.	CASSLALQIHEQYF	TGCGCCAGCAGCTTGGCCTTACAAATCCACGAGCAGTACTTC
TRBD1	TRBV7-3	TRBJ1-1	.	CASSAGTGGPEAFF	TGTGCCAGCAGCGCAGGGACAGGGGGGCCGGAAGCTTTCTTT
.	TRBV14	TRBJ2-1	.	CASSQVAGALLYNEQFF	TGTGCCAGCAGCCAAGTAGCCGGAGCTCTACTCTACAATGAGCAGTTCTTC
.	TRBV20-1	TRBJ2-3	.	CSASAGIADTQYF	TGCAGTGCTAGTGCGGGGATCGCAGATACGCAGTATTTT
TRBD2	TRBV7-9	TRBJ2-7	.	CASSLNSGGYYEQYF	TGTGCCAGCAGCTTAAACAGCGGGGGATATTACGAGCAGTACTTC
TRBD1	TRBV14	TRBJ2-7	.	CASSRQGYEQYF	TGTGCCAGCAGCCGACAGGGTTACGAGCAGTACTTC
TRBD2	TRBV5-1	TRBJ2-7	.	CASSLVIAGEPEQYF	TGCGCCAGCAGCTTGGTTATAGCGGGAGAGCCCGAGCAGTACTTC
TRBD1	TRBV5-1	TRBJ1-6	.	CASSLRLDDRANSPLHF	TGCGCCAGCAGCTTGAGGCTTGATGACAGGGCCAATTCACCCCTCCACTTT
.	TRBV15	TRBJ1-4	.	CATSTYRSSREKLFF	TGTGCCACCAGCACCTACAGGTCATCGAGGGAAAAACTGTTTTTT
.	TRBV4-1	TRBJ1-5	.	CASSQDPPPVQPQHF	TGCGCCAGCAGCCAAGACCCCCCTCCGGTGCAGCCCCAGCATTTT
.	TRBV11-3	TRBJ2-1	once	CASSLEPERAGEQFF	TGTGCCAGCAGCTTAGAACCGGAGAGGGCGGGTGAGCAGTTCTTC
.	TRBV28	TRBJ1-6	.	CASRAQGSYNSPLHF	TGTGCCAGCAGGGCCCAGGGATCCTATAATTCACCCCTCCACTTT
TRBD2	TRBV11-1	TRBJ2-3	.	CASSPRLAATDTQYF	TGTGCCAGCAGCCCTCGACTAGCGGCAACAGATACGCAGTATTTT
.	TRBV19	TRBJ1-4	.	CASSIIGWGQGNEKLFF	TGTGCCAGTAGTATAATCGGGTGGGGCCAGGGGAATGAAAAACTGTTTTTT
.	TRBV28	TRBJ2-3	.	CASSSSHSSPGTDTQYF	TGTGCCAGCAGTTCCTCTCACTCCTCCCCTGGCACAGATACGCAGTATTTT
.	TRBV21-1	TRBJ1-6	.	CASSKKGAGRHNSPLHF	TGTGCCAGCAGCAAAAAAGGGGCAGGGCGGCATAATTCACCCCTCCACTTT
.	TRBV9	TRBJ1-1	.	CASSVGGVNTEAFF	TGTGCCAGCAGCGTAGGGGGGGTGAACACTGAAGCTTTCTTT
TRBD1	TRBV11-3	TRBJ2-1	.	CASSSGTGTSYNEQFF	TGTGCCAGCAGCTCCGGGACAGGGACCTCCTACAATGAGCAGTTCTTC
.	TRBV11-1	TRBJ2-4	few	CASSSRGWAKNIQYF	TGTGCCAGCAGCTCCCGCGGGTGGGCCAAAAACATTCAGTACTTC
.	TRBV7-3	TRBJ2-1	.	CASSFPGVMNEQFF	TGTGCCAGCAGCTTTCCCGGGGTCATGAATGAGCAGTTCTTC
.	TRBV27	TRBJ1-3	.	CASSLSQGIGYTIYF	TGTGCCAGCAGTTTAAGCCAGGGGATTGGGTACACCATATATTTT
TRBD2	TRBV15	TRBJ2-2	.	CATSRDSGGLSTGELFF	TGTGCCACCAGCAGAGATTCGGGGGGTTTAAGTACCGGGGAGCTGTTTTTT
.	TRBV28	TRBJ2-7	.	CASRSRDRTYEQYF	TGTGCCAGCAGGTCGCGGGACAGAACCTACGAGCAGTACTTC
TRBD1	TRBV6-5	TRBJ2-2	once	CASSSRQGNTGELFF	TGTGCCAGCAGTTCCCGACAGGGGAACACCGGGGAGCTGTTTTTT
.	TRBV9	TRBJ1-6	.	CASSVDQGASPLHF	TGTGCCAGCAGCGTAGATCAGGGCGCTTCACCCCTCCACTTT
.	TRBV19	TRBJ1-2	few	CASSAGYLYGYTF	TGTGCCAGTTCGGCGGGATACCTATATGGCTACACCTTC
.	TRBV29-1	TRBJ2-1	.	CSVDSGSLQGEQFF	TGCAGCGTTGATTCCGGCTCCCTACAGGGTGAGCAGTTCTTC
.	TRBV6-6	TRBJ2-2	.	CASANLGAGNTGELFF	TGTGCCAGCGCAAACCTAGGCGCGGGGAACACCGGGGAGCTGTTTTTT